The rows below give T cell receptor beta chains drawn from one sample of a study of T cell responses to AZD1222 COVID-19 vaccine. Data came from immunoSEQ multiplex PCR; TCRdb stores just in-frame clones and leaves some out. This table has 150,000 or so clones, around 91% appearing once. Sequencing was performed on peripheral blood, taken on day 0 of AZD1222 vaccination. The receptors shown here come from an adult in good health. CDR3s include the opening cysteine and the closing phenylalanine or tryptophan. D genes are given only for firm matches. Where a row states a size, it is once, few, many or the class of an expanded clone; other rows omit it.

J gene	V gene	clone size	D gene	CDR3 DNA	CDR3 protein
TRBJ1-4	TRBV4-1	NA	NA	TGCGCCAGCAGCCAAGTCACAACTAATGAAAAACTGTTTTTT	CASSQVTTNEKLFF
TRBJ2-3	TRBV6-6	NA	TRBD1	TGTGCCAGCAGTTACTCGGGACAGGGCGGGACCGATACGCAGTATTTT	CASSYSGQGGTDTQYF
TRBJ2-7	TRBV7-2	NA	TRBD2	TGTGCCAGCAGCTTGAAGGCGGGGGGCCCCTCCGAGCAGTACTTC	CASSLKAGGPSEQYF
TRBJ2-1	TRBV3-1/TRBV3-2	NA	TRBD2	TGTGCCAGCAGCCTCATGACTAGCGGATTATACAATGAGCAGTTCTTC	CASSLMTSGLYNEQFF
TRBJ1-1	TRBV19	NA	NA	TGTGCCAGTAGTAACCAGGGGACCGCGGATGAAGCTTTCTTT	CASSNQGTADEAFF
TRBJ2-2	TRBV7-2	NA	NA	TGTGCCAGCAGCTTAGCGGCCGGGACCGGGGAGCTGTTTTTT	CASSLAAGTGELFF
TRBJ2-7	TRBV5-4	NA	TRBD1	TGTGCCAGCAGCCCCCGGACAGGAACCTACGAGCAGTACTTC	CASSPRTGTYEQYF
TRBJ1-4	TRBV29-1	NA	TRBD1	TGCAGCGTTGCGATACAGGGGGCAATTGAAAAACTGTTTTTT	CSVAIQGAIEKLFF
TRBJ1-4	TRBV7-9	NA	NA	TGTGCCACCTCCGGCCGGTTAGGTGAAAAACTGTTTTTT	CATSGRLGEKLFF
TRBJ2-5	TRBV27	once	TRBD2	TGTGCCAGCAGCACCGGGACTAGCGGGGTCGGGGAGACCCAGTACTTC	CASSTGTSGVGETQYF
TRBJ1-5	TRBV15	NA	TRBD1	TGTGCCACCAGCAGAGATGGACAGGGAGATCAGCCCCAGCATTTT	CATSRDGQGDQPQHF
TRBJ1-2	TRBV5-1	once	TRBD1	TGCGCCAGCAGCTTCTCCGGGACAGGGTTTGGCTACACCTTC	CASSFSGTGFGYTF
TRBJ1-1	TRBV4-1	NA	TRBD1	TGCGCCAGCAGCCAGAAAAAAGGACAGGCCATGAACACTGAAGCTTTCTTT	CASSQKKGQAMNTEAFF
TRBJ2-1	TRBV7-7	NA	TRBD1	TGTGCTAGCAGCTTAGGCGGGACAGGGCAGGATGAGCAGTTCTTC	CASSLGGTGQDEQFF
TRBJ2-7	TRBV5-6	NA	NA	TGTGCCAGCAGCTTAAGGTCCTACGAGCAGTACTTC	CASSLRSYEQYF
TRBJ2-7	TRBV5-8	NA	TRBD1	TGTGCCAGCAAAAGACAGGGGTACGAGCAGTACTTC	CASKRQGYEQYF
TRBJ1-4	TRBV2	NA	NA	TGTGCCAGCGGGGGGAGGGCAAGGAGAGGGGAAAAACTGTTTTTT	CASGGRARRGEKLFF
TRBJ2-5	TRBV5-4	once	NA	TGTGCCAGCAGCTCCCTCCGTGTAGTGGAGACCCAGTACTTC	CASSSLRVVETQYF
TRBJ1-4	TRBV7-2	NA	NA	TGTGCCAGCAGTACGACCGGGATTAATGAAAAACTGTTTTTT	CASSTTGINEKLFF
TRBJ2-1	TRBV14	NA	NA	TGTGCCAGCAGCCAAGGGGTTGGTAGTGAGCAGTTCTTC	CASSQGVGSEQFF
TRBJ2-3	TRBV7-2	NA	TRBD2	TGTGCCAGCAGCCCTCTGGGCGCGGGGGGCACAGATACGCAGTATTTT	CASSPLGAGGTDTQYF
TRBJ2-2	TRBV4-3	NA	NA	TGCGCCAGCAGCCAGCGGGTTAACACCGGGGAGCTGTTTTTT	CASSQRVNTGELFF
TRBJ2-2	TRBV18	NA	NA	TGTGCCAGCTCACCCATCGGGGGAAGGGGGACCGGGGAGCTGTTTTTT	CASSPIGGRGTGELFF
TRBJ1-6	TRBV18	NA	TRBD1	TGTGCCAGCTCACCCGACAGGGGGCCTAATTCACCCCTCCACTTT	CASSPDRGPNSPLHF
TRBJ1-3	TRBV7-2	NA	NA	TGTGCCAGCAGCTTAGGCTTCTCTACAGGGCACTCTGGAAACACCATATATTTT	CASSLGFSTGHSGNTIYF
TRBJ2-1	TRBV7-3	NA	NA	TGTGCCAGCAGCTCGGACCCTAGCAATGAGCAGTTCTTC	CASSSDPSNEQFF
TRBJ1-1	TRBV7-9	NA	NA	TGTGCCAGCAGCTTAGGGTGGGCGGAAAACACTGAAGCTTTCTTT	CASSLGWAENTEAFF
TRBJ1-1	TRBV7-3	NA	NA	TGTGCCAGCAGCTTGGGGGGCGTGAACACTGAAGCTTTCTTT	CASSLGGVNTEAFF
TRBJ1-1	TRBV7-9	NA	NA	TGTGCCAGCAGCTACGGACACCTGAACACTGAAGCTTTCTTT	CASSYGHLNTEAFF
TRBJ2-1	TRBV4-2	once	TRBD2	TGTGCCAGCAGCCCCAGAGGTGCCCGGGAGGTTGGTGAGCAGTTCTTC	CASSPRGAREVGEQFF
TRBJ1-5	TRBV7-2	NA	NA	TGTGCCAGCAGCTTGATGGGCCAAAATCAGCCCCAGCATTTT	CASSLMGQNQPQHF
TRBJ2-7	TRBV18	NA	NA	TGTGCCAGCTCACCCGTAGGTTTCTACGAGCAGTACTTC	CASSPVGFYEQYF